This T cell receptor beta chain was recorded in a study of early T cells in non-severe SARS-CoV-2 infection. The CDR3 extends over 14 amino acids. Trimming took off 7 bases at V and 1 base at J, with 13 bases between the two ends. Via MiXCR, TCRdb re-called the 5' RACE reads, giving one row per CDR3 protein. The data show about 48,000 distinct CDR3 sequences, with approximately 9.8% seen just once and about 8% held by the top ten. The sequenced sample was whole blood. This TCR came from an adult who was a healthcare worker with PCR-confirmed SARS-CoV-2 infection or an uninfected control (not recorded which). This chain connects TRBV12-3 or TRBV12-4 to TRBJ1-1; TRBD1 might be the D (5 bases). The CDR3 here is CASTEARGNTEAFF. The CDR3 nucleotides are TGTGCCAGCACCGAGGCGAGGGGGAACACTGAAGCTTTCTTT.